These T cell receptor beta chains were read from a single sample in a study of quantifying T cell responses using KT2 cells. TCRdb fed the UMI-ligation and nested PCR reads into MiXCR, producing one record per CDR3 protein. This table has around 30,000 distinct CDR3 sequences, 10% appearing once. What was sequenced was PBMCs spiked with cells of the T cell clone KT2. These receptors all come from a human donor. Each CDR3 is given with its conserved first and last residue. The D gene is left open where the match is weak. A clone size is listed for some rows: how often the clone was seen (once, few, many), or a class if it is expanded.

clone_size | j_call | v_call | d_call | cdr3_aa | cdr3_nt
few | TRBJ2-1 | TRBV4-1 | . | CASSQRVVYNEQFF | TGCGCCAGCAGCCAACGGGTCGTCTACAATGAGCAGTTCTTC
. | TRBJ1-4 | TRBV20-1 | . | CSARLGLNEKLFF | TGCAGTGCTAGATTGGGTCTTAATGAAAAACTGTTTTTT
. | TRBJ2-7 | TRBV4-1 | . | CASSQDMTSNEQYF | TGCGCCAGCAGCCAAGATATGACAAGCAACGAGCAGTACTTC
medium-sized | TRBJ2-3 | TRBV13 | . | CASSWAAAESTDTQYF | TGTGCCAGCAGCTGGGCGGCAGCAGAAAGCACAGATACGCAGTATTTT
. | TRBJ1-1 | TRBV12-3/TRBV12-4 | . | CASSLPGNTEAFF | TGTGCCAGCAGTCTCCCAGGTAACACTGAAGCTTTCTTT
. | TRBJ2-3 | TRBV20-1 | . | CSAPGSRGRFTDTQYF | TGCAGTGCTCCCGGTTCGCGGGGACGTTTCACAGATACGCAGTATTTT
many | TRBJ1-3 | TRBV27 | TRBD1 | CASQGQGAGNTIYF | TGTGCCAGCCAGGGACAGGGAGCTGGAAACACCATATATTTT
few | TRBJ2-4 | TRBV7-2 | . | CASSLEFKNIQYF | TGTGCCAGCAGCTTGGAGTTCAAAAACATTCAGTACTTC
few | TRBJ1-6 | TRBV18 | . | CASSPQGDLNSPLHF | TGTGCCAGCTCACCTCAGGGTGATTTGAATTCACCCCTCCACTTT
many | TRBJ2-2 | TRBV6-1 | . | CASKEGRRVFF | TGTGCCAGCAAGGAGGGGCGGAGGGTGTTTTTT
medium-sized | TRBJ2-3 | TRBV29-1 | . | CSIDGRTDTQYF | TGCAGCATCGACGGACGCACAGATACGCAGTATTTT
few | TRBJ2-1 | TRBV12-3/TRBV12-4 | . | CASSLELDLNEQFF | TGTGCCAGCAGTTTGGAGCTAGACCTCAATGAGCAGTTCTTC